This TCR beta chain stems from a study of ipilimumab plus nivolumab after autologous stem cell transplantation. Study as a whole: Both relapsed and primary refractory DLBCL were included. Study-level points and caveats: TCR repertoire, Treg phenotype and gut microbiota reportedly support more study of this approach.

Ipilimumab, 1 mg/kg, started 14 to 28 days after autologous transplant. Patients got 3 mg/kg IV nivolumab weeks 1, 4, 7, 10, then biweekly through week 26. As for this clone: Its antigen is unknown.

Measured with immunoSEQ multiplex PCR; TCRdb has only the in-frame clones, and not every one. In the table there are fewer than 95,000 clones, over 80% of which are singletons. This sequence originates from a male donor with diffuse large B-cell lymphoma. The sequencing used PBMCs, collected in a trial of ipilimumab plus nivolumab as post-transplant consolidation.

The CDR3 here is CASSGTGYQPQHF. In DNA, the CDR3 is TGTGCCAGCAGCGGGACAGGGTATCAGCCCCAGCATTTT. V is TRBV7-2 and J is TRBJ1-5; TRBD1 matches at 9 bases. Germline CDR1 reads SGHTA; CDR2 reads FQGNSA. V lost 5 bases, J lost 5 bases, and 1 base stayed unmatched. This CDR3 has 13 amino acids.